This TCR beta chain came from a study of T-cell memory formation after mild COVID-19. V dropped 5 bases and J dropped 4; count of bases not matched to a gene: 6. The CDR3 runs to 15 residues. Germline CDR1 MGHRA, CDR2 YSYEKL. TCRdb reprocessed the 5' RACE reads with MiXCR, giving one entry per CDR3 protein. Counted here are more than 110,000 distinct CDR3 sequences, 14% occurring once; the ten biggest clones make up about 26%. This receptor was identified in an adult woman who had mild COVID-19 (a few samples of this study predate the infection). Cell type and time point are not known. Sequenced: PBMCs or a T cell subset sorted from them (not recorded which). The gene calls are TRBV4-1 and TRBJ2-7, with 12 bases lining up with TRBD2. This CDR3 is CASSFRLAGEYEQYF. The CDR3 DNA follows: TGCGCCAGCAGCTTTAGACTAGCGGGAGAATACGAGCAGTACTTC.